This T cell receptor (beta chain) was identified during a study of early T cells in non-severe SARS-CoV-2 infection (dated by TCRdb to 2020 to 2022). Regarding the complete study: Because TCR sequencing was done on bulk RNA from unsorted whole blood, the alpha and beta chains could not be paired. Overall study results and their limits: VDJdb matching was skewed toward anti-spike CD8 responses and likely underestimated virus-specific expansions, missing private and CD4 specificities.

The receptor library was made with 5' RACE. The sample was run on a NextSeq 500. The TCR library protocol attached unique molecular identifiers to individual cDNA molecules to correct for sequencing error and PCR bias. Sequencing covered both TCR alpha and beta chains, and within each sample the abundances of alpha and beta sequences were tightly co-correlated. On the authors' methods: Decombinator V4 was used to annotate the V gene, J gene and CDR3 of the TCR sequences. Expanded TCRs were defined as changing significantly between any two time points under a Poisson model with p below 0.0001. TCR abundances were normalised to the total number of TCRs sequenced per sample and expressed as counts per million. MAIT TCRs were defined by TRAV1-2 paired with TRAJ12, TRAJ20 or TRAJ33, and iNKT TCRs by TRAV10 paired with TRAJ18. VDJdb, accessed 1 November 2021, was searched for CMV, EBV and SARS-CoV-2 annotated TCRs, excluding TCRs annotated for multiple antigens. TCRdb's own reprocessing of the public reads used fastp at Q25 and MiXCR and kept productive beta chains. When rows share a CDR3 protein, they turn into one entry using the most common DNA and genes. The V and J calls and clone size are TCRdb's, not the authors'. The sample has about 40,000 distinct CDR3 sequences on record, 4.7% of them singletons. The ten largest clones capture 4.5% to 6% of the sample.

This was a case-control study nested in a cohort of healthcare workers in London, UK, who had nasopharyngeal swab PCR tests and blood samples taken every week. Healthcare workers were enrolled in the week of the UK lockdown, from 23 to 31 March 2020, and were followed every week for up to 16 weeks. In its sample, this clonotype was seen many times. Its antigen remains unidentified. No per-base quality is available; no much larger clone lies one base away. Trimming costs V 6 bases and J 8 bases, and their ends lie 17 bases apart. CDR1 SNHLY and CDR2 FYNNEI are derived from the germline V gene. The CDR3 goes from the cysteine to the phenylalanine over 15 residues. Just the 45-base CDR3 DNA is kept, in frame starting at base 1.

The chain couples TRBV2 to TRBJ1-6, with the identity of the D gene unclear. Sequenced sample: whole blood. The sequence was obtained from an adult who was a healthcare worker with PCR-confirmed SARS-CoV-2 infection or an uninfected control (not recorded which). The nucleotide sequence reads TGTGCCAGCAGCGCCGTGGGTACTGAGGATTCACCCCTCCACTTT. It translates to CASSAVGTEDSPLHF.